The clone carrying this TCR beta chain turned up a few times. The sample is drawn from a study of blood T cell repertoires in COVID-19. Study-level background: Sites in the United States, Italy and Spain provided acute and convalescent COVID-19 samples.

The study drew participants aged about 18 to 95 years from around 24 US areas. Clinical history as reported by participants underpinned cohort assignment. A PCR-confirmed or clinician-diagnosed COVID-19 case had contacted exposed participants within 2 weeks of entry. Data came from immunoSEQ multiplex PCR; TCRdb stores just in-frame clones and leaves some out. This sample yields around 250,000 clones, of which roughly 88% are seen a single time; about 2.9% belongs to the top ten. Looked up from germline, CDR1 is GTSNPN and CDR2 is SVGIG (reference sequence). V lost 0 bases and J lost 4, with 13 bases in between. The CDR3 length is 16 residues.

Specimen: PBMCs or T cells enriched from blood (not recorded which). The source is a middle-aged woman who had been exposed to COVID-19. The chain joins TRBV30 to TRBJ1-6, with D tentatively TRBD1 (5 bases). This CDR3 reads CAWSVARGEYNSPLHF. CDR3 bases: TGTGCCTGGAGTGTAGCGCGGGGGGAGTATAATTCACCCCTCCACTTT.